The 5 T cell receptor beta chains below come from one sample, sequenced in a study of blood T cell repertoires in COVID-19. Using immunoSEQ multiplex PCR, the repertoire was profiled, and TCRdb retains in-frame clones only, with some absent. Of 150,000 to 200,000 clones in the sample, approximately 83% were seen once. The sequencing sample was made of peripheral blood. These receptors were obtained from a woman over 75 with active or convalescent COVID-19.

This sequence joins TRBV6-5 and TRBJ1-4, with TRBD1 identical over 9 bases. Per the germline V gene, CDR1 is MNHEY and CDR2 is SVGAGI. The CDR3 extends over 14 amino acids. V was pared by 6 bases and J by 8 bases, with 7 bases of the junction left unmatched. The CDR3 DNA follows: TGTGCCAGCAGATCCGGGACAGGGTACGAAAAACTGTTTTTT. Protein sequence: CASRSGTGYEKLFF.

This clone has just a few counts. The chain combines TRBV2 with TRBJ2-3; TRBD2 matches at 8 bases. Germline CDR1 reads SNHLY; CDR2 reads FYNNEI. V dropped 7 bases and J dropped 4; count of bases not matched to a gene: 4. The CDR3 has 13 amino acids. In DNA, the CDR3 is TGTGCCAGCAACCGGGAGGGTGCAGATACGCAGTATTTT. It codes for CASNREGADTQYF. The entire variable domain, with the rest obtained from reference TRBV2 and TRBJ2-3, is as follows: EPEVTQTPSHQVTQMGQEVILRCVPISNHLYFYWYRQILGQKVEFLVSFYNNEISEKSEIFDDQFSVERPDGSNFTLKIRSTKLEDSAMYFCASNREGADTQYFGPGTRLTVL.

In its sample, this clone was seen many times. V usage is TRBV5-1 and J usage is TRBJ1-1, with TRBD1 matching over 7 bases. The CDR3 totals 14 residues. The germline gives CDR1 SGHRS, CDR2 YFSETQ. Trimming at V came to 0 bases and at J to 5 bases, leaving 4 bases not matched to a gene. CDR3 amino acids: CASSLATGLTEAFF. DNA of the CDR3: TGCGCCAGCAGCTTGGCGACAGGGTTAACTGAAGCTTTCTTT. The full variable domain, in which reference TRBV5-1 and TRBJ1-1 provide the parts outside the CDR3, is KAGVTQTPRYLIKTRGQQVTLSCSPISGHRSVSWYQQTPGQGLQFLFEYFSETQRNKGNFPGRFSGRQFSNSRSEMNVSTLELGDSALYLCASSLATGLTEAFFGQGTRLTVV.

V usage is TRBV7-2 and J usage is TRBJ2-3, with 8 bases identical to TRBD2. Germline loops: CDR1 SGHTA, CDR2 FQGNSA. The CDR3 covers 16 residues. Trimming cost V 5 bases and J 6 bases; bases outside gene matches: 13. The CDR3 spells CASSGGAGGPWDTQYF. Written as DNA, the CDR3 is TGTGCCAGCAGCGGCGGGGCGGGGGGCCCCTGGGATACGCAGTATTTT. Drawing the rest from reference TRBV7-2 and TRBJ2-3, the complete variable domain is GAGVSQSPSNKVTEKGKDVELRCDPISGHTALYWYRQSLGQGLEFLIYFQGNSAPDKSGLPSDRFSAERTGGSVSTLTIQRTQQEDSAVYLCASSGGAGGPWDTQYFGPGTRLTVL.

The chain recombines TRBV10-1 with TRBJ1-2; 7 bases match TRBD1. The CDR3 covers 15 residues. Germline CDR1 WNHNN, CDR2 SYGVQD (reference sequence). J was trimmed by 4 bases and V by 6 bases; bases with no gene match: 11. The CDR3 nucleotides read TGCGCCAGCAGCGACAGGGCGGCGGGAAGCTATGGCTACACCTTC. Its protein is CASSDRAAGSYGYTF.